This T cell receptor beta chain emerged from a study of control samples from healthy donors and cancer patients. Clones were read by immunoSEQ multiplex PCR, and TCRdb kept only the in-frame ones, dropping some. The sample has about 160,000 clones; approximately 90% are singletons. CDR3 length equals 15 residues. CDR1 and CDR2 from the germline V gene are SNHLY and FYNNEI. J gave up 6 bases and V 5 bases, and 13 bases lay outside the gene matches. The receptor comes from a man younger than 45 in good health. The sequenced material came from blood. The V and J genes are TRBV2 and TRBJ2-7, with 7 bases lining up with TRBD1. The CDR3 sequence: CASSTGQPSPSEQYF. The CDR3 DNA reads TGTGCCAGCAGTACGGGACAGCCGAGCCCATCCGAGCAGTACTTC.